A single T cell receptor beta chain is shown here with its context. Antigen unknown. This CDR3 comprises 16 residues. Germline values: CDR1 MDHEN, CDR2 SYDVKM. V lost 3 bases and J 1 base, leaving 10 bases between the germline ends. This entry comes from a study of shared clonotypes between healthy human individuals. General observations from the study: Represented genetic and exposure-history diversity was restricted by having few donors.

The data were produced by immunoSEQ multiplex PCR, yet TCRdb's version contains in-frame clones alone and is incomplete. The profile shows millions of clones, 85% to 95% of them singletons. This receptor was obtained from a man younger than 35 in good health. Input material: naive CD4+ T cells sorted from blood. As to subset: CD45RA+ positively selected. The rearrangement joins TRBV28 to TRBJ1-6; D is undetermined. The CDR3, as DNA: TGTGCCAGCAGTTTCGGGAGGAGGTCCTATAATTCACCCCTCCACTTT. Translated, it gives CASSFGRRSYNSPLHF.